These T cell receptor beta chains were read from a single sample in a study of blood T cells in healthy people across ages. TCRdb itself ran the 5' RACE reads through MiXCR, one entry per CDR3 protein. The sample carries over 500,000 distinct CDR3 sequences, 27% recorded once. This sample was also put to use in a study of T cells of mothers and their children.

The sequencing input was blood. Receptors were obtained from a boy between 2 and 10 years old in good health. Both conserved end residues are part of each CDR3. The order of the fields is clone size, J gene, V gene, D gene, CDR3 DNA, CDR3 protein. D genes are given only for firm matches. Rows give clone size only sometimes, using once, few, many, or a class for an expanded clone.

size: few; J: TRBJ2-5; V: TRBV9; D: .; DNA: TGTGCCAGCAGCGTAGGAGGTGGACCGGGAGAGACCCAGTACTTC; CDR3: CASSVGGGPGETQYF
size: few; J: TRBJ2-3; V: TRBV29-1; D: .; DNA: TGCAGCGTACGGGGGGCTGGTACGCAGTATTTT; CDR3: CSVRGAGTQYF
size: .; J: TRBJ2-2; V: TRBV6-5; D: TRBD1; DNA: TGTGCCAGCACGACGGGACAGGTCGCTGGGGAGCTGTTTTTT; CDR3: CASTTGQVAGELFF
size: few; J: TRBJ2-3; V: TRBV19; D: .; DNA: TGTGCGACTACCCAGGGTGCCCTCCTCACAGATACGCAGTATTTT; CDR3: CATTQGALLTDTQYF
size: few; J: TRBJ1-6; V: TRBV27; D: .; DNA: TGTGCCAGCAGCTCGGGGGGCACGGGGAATTCACCCCTCCACTTT; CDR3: CASSSGGTGNSPLHF
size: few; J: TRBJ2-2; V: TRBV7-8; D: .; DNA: TGTGCCAGCAGCTTAACCTGGGACTTTAACACCGGGGAGCTGTTTTTT; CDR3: CASSLTWDFNTGELFF
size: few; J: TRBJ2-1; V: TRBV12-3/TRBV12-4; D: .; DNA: TGTGCCAGCAGTTTAAGGGGTCTCGAGCAGTTCTTC; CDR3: CASSLRGLEQFF
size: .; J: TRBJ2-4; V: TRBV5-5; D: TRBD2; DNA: TGTGCCAGCAGCTTGGGGACTAGCGGAGCCAAAAACATTCAGTACTTC; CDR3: CASSLGTSGAKNIQYF
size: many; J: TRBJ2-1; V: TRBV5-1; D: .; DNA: TGCGCCAGCAGCTTGGGCCCTCAGGGGAATGAGCAGTTCTTC; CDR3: CASSLGPQGNEQFF
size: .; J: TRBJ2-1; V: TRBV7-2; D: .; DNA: TGTGCCAGCAGGGATCCGGGACTAACGGGGGGCCTTGAGCAGTTCTTC; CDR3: CASRDPGLTGGLEQFF
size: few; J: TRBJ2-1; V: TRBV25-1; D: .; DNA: TGTGCCAGCAGTGAACTTCTAAATGAGCAGTTCTTC; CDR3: CASSELLNEQFF
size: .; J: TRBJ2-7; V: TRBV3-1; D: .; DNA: TGTGCCAGCAGCCAGGAAACAGGGTCTCCCTACGAGCAGTACTTC; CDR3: CASSQETGSPYEQYF
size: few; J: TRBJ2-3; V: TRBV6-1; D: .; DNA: TGTGCCAGCAGTGAAGCGGGGGGATCCACAGATACGCAGTATTTT; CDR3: CASSEAGGSTDTQYF
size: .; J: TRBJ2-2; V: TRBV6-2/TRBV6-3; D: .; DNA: TGTGCCAGCAGCTACACTCCCAACACCGGGGAGCTGTTTTTT; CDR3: CASSYTPNTGELFF
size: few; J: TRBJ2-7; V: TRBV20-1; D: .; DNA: TGCAGTGCTAACCCCAGGAATACCTACGAGCAGTACTTC; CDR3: CSANPRNTYEQYF
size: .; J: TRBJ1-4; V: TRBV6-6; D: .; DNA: TGTACCGTTAAGCAGCTCGAAAAACTGTTTTTT; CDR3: CTVKQLEKLFF
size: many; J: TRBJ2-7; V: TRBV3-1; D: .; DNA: TGTGCCAGCAGCCAATCCTACGAGCAGTACTTC; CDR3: CASSQSYEQYF
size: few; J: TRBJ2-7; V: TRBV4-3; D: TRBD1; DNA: TGCGCCAGCAGCCAAGATTGGGAGGGACAGGGTTCGCAGTACTTC; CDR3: CASSQDWEGQGSQYF
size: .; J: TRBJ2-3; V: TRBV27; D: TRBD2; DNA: TGTGCCAGCAGTTCCTCCCCTAGCGGTGGGGATACGCAGTATTTT; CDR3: CASSSSPSGGDTQYF
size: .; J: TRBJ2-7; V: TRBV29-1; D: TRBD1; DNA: TGCAGCGTTAGGACAGGGCGGAGCTCCTACGAGCAGTACTTC; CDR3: CSVRTGRSSYEQYF
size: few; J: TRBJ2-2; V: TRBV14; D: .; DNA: TGTGCCAGCAGCCGCCAGTGGGGACGACCCGGGGAGCTGTTTTTT; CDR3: CASSRQWGRPGELFF
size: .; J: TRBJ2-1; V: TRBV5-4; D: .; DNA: TGTGCCAGCAGCGACTGGTTCAATGAGCAGTTCTTC; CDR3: CASSDWFNEQFF
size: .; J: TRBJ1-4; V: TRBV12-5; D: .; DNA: TGTGCTAGTGGTTTGGTTAAGGGAGGGACATTCAGAGAGGATGAAAAACTGTTTTTT; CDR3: CASGLVKGGTFREDEKLFF
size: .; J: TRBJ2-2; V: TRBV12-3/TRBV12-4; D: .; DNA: TGTGCCAGCAGCCTTGGGGAGCTGTTTTTT; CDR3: CASSLGELFF
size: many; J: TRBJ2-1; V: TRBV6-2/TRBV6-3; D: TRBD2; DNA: TGTGCCAGCAGTTACGGAGCGGGAATCAACGAGCAGTTCTTC; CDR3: CASSYGAGINEQFF